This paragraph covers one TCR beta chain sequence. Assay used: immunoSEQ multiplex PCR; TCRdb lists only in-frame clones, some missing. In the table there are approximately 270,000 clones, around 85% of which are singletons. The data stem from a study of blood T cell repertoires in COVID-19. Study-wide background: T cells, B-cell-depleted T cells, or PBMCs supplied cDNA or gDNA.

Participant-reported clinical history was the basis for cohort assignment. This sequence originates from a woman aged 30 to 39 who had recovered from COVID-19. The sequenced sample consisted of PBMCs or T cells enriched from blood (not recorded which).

The CDR3 DNA reads TGTGCCAGCAGTGAACCCAACAGGGGAGCAACTAATGAAAAACTGTTTTTT. It encodes CASSEPNRGATNEKLFF. The chain carries TRBV25-1 and TRBJ1-4, with 7 bases fitting TRBD1. Germline V gene sequence: CDR1 MGHDK, CDR2 SYGVNS. CDR3 size: 17 residues. The V and J ends lost 2 bases and 0 bases, in that order; junction bases with no gene match: 6.